The next 31 T cell receptor beta chains were all read from a single sample in a study of blood T cell repertoires in COVID-19. The assay was immunoSEQ multiplex PCR, and TCRdb's table has in-frame clones only and misses some. The sample lists roughly 150,000 clones, 70% to 90% occurring once. The specimen sequenced was peripheral blood. All receptors derive from a man in his forties or fifties with acute or convalescent COVID-19.

This chain joins TRBV9 and TRBJ1-2; perhaps TRBD1 as D (6 bases). The CDR3 totals 14 residues. The germline V gene encodes CDR1 SGDLS and CDR2 YYNGEE. Trimming took off 0 bases at V and 1 base at J, with 7 bases between the two ends. CDR3 region: CASSVEQGNYGYTF. CDR3 sequence (DNA): TGTGCCAGCAGCGTAGAACAGGGTAACTATGGCTACACCTTC. Looking up the rest from reference TRBV9 and TRBJ1-2 gives the full variable domain: DSGVTQTPKHLITATGQRVTLRCSPRSGDLSVYWYQQSLDQGLQFLIQYYNGEERAKGNILERFSAQQFPDLHSELNLSSLELGDSALYFCASSVEQGNYGYTFGSGTRLTVV.

In DNA form, the CDR3 reads TGTGCCGGAAGGGACACTTCCTCCTCTGGGGCCAACGTCCTGACTTTC. It is translated as CAGRDTSSSGANVLTF. The chain combines TRBV6-4 with TRBJ2-6, with TRBD1 as a possible D gene (6 bases). Trimming removed 11 bases from V and 0 bases from J, with 17 bases in between. CDR1 and CDR2 from the germline V gene are MRHNA and SNTAGT. The CDR3 consists of 16 residues.

V usage is TRBV20-1 and J usage is TRBJ2-7, with D possibly being TRBD2 (5 bases). Looked up from germline, CDR1 is DFQATT and CDR2 is SNEGSKA (reference sequence). The CDR3 totals 11 residues. Trimming stripped 1 base from V and 12 bases from J, with 13 bases between. The DNA for the CDR3 is TGCAGTGCTAGAGGGTCGGGAAAGGTGTACTTC. Its protein product is CSARGSGKVYF.

This clone appeared a single time. V and J are TRBV18 and TRBJ2-7; no clear D gene. The V end was cut by 3 bases, the J end by 2 bases, with 11 bases between. This CDR3 comprises 14 residues. Germline V lookup: CDR1 KGHSH, CDR2 LQKENI. CDR3 protein: CASSPFDKAYEQYF. CDR3 coding DNA: TGTGCCAGCTCACCCTTCGACAAAGCCTACGAGCAGTACTTC.

The chain is built from TRBV7-8 and TRBJ1-1; D remains ambiguous. The V gene's germline CDR1 is SGHVS and CDR2 FQNEAQ. This CDR3 has 17 residues. V lost 2 bases to trimming and J lost 0 bases, with 16 bases between them. CDR3: CASSLISVGRMNTEAFF. The DNA for the CDR3 is TGTGCCAGCAGCTTAATATCGGTAGGCAGGATGAACACTGAAGCTTTCTTT. Full variable domain (missing parts from reference TRBV7-8 and TRBJ1-1): GAGVSQSPRYKVAKRGQDVALRCDPISGHVSLFWYQQALGQGPEFLTYFQNEAQLDKSGLPSDRFFAERPEGSVSTLKIQRTQQEDSAVYLCASSLISVGRMNTEAFFGQGTRLTVV.

This chain connects TRBV5-8 to TRBJ2-5, with 9 bases aligning to TRBD2. Trimming at V came to 1 base and at J to 5 bases, leaving 9 bases not matched to a gene. CDR3 length: 16 residues. In germline, CDR1 is SGHTS, CDR2 YDEGEE. In DNA form, the CDR3 reads TGTGCCAGCAGCTTGAGTTTCGCGGGAGGGCACGAGACCCAGTACTTC. The encoded protein is CASSLSFAGGHETQYF.

Note on this clone: Other DNA sequences of this sample code for an identical CDR3. CDR3 in DNA: TGTGCCTGGGACAGGGTAGGAACTGAAGCTTTCTTT. Its translation: CAWDRVGTEAFF. The rearrangement joins TRBV30 to TRBJ1-1; 7 nucleotides agree with TRBD1. CDR3 length: 12 residues. V shed 5 bases, J shed 5 bases, and the junction held 5 bases outside the gene matches. Germline lookup yields CDR1 GTSNPN and CDR2 SVGIG (reference sequence).

The gene calls are TRBV12-5 and TRBJ2-1; D is perhaps TRBD2 (6 bases). V was trimmed by 5 bases and J by 2 bases, leaving 16 bases between them. The germline V gene encodes CDR1 LGHNT and CDR2 FRNRAP. The CDR3 has 16 residues. This CDR3 reads CASGGPPGVAYNEQFF. The CDR3 DNA is TGTGCTAGTGGTGGCCCTCCGGGGGTTGCCTACAATGAGCAGTTCTTC.

This chain's CDR3 is CASSPQPGQSYEQYF. DNA for the CDR3: TGTGCCAGCAGTCCTCAGCCGGGACAGTCCTACGAGCAGTACTTC. The chain employs TRBV28 and TRBJ2-7; 7 bases fit TRBD1. This CDR3 region has 15 residues. V trimming: 5 bases; J trimming: 1 base; junction bases outside the gene matches: 8. Germline CDR1 reads MDHEN; CDR2 reads SYDVKM.

This clone has just one count. The chain employs TRBV4-2 and TRBJ1-2; 8 bases match TRBD1. Germline CDR1 LGHNA, CDR2 YNFKEQ. The CDR3 runs to 14 residues. J gave up 6 bases and V 1 base, and 4 bases lay outside the gene matches. The CDR3 DNA reads TGTGCCAGCAGCCAAGGACAGGGGAATCATGGCTACACCTTC. Encoded protein: CASSQGQGNHGYTF.

The V and J genes are TRBV7-8 and TRBJ1-2, with 11 bases identical to TRBD1. CDR1 is SGHVS, CDR2 FQNEAQ, per germline. The CDR3 extends over 14 amino acids. Germline trimming cut 5 bases from V and 8 bases from J; bases unmatched to any gene: 7. This CDR3 is CASSMKGQGGGYTF. The CDR3 DNA sequence: TGTGCCAGCAGCATGAAGGGACAGGGGGGAGGCTACACCTTC. Together with reference TRBV7-8 and TRBJ1-2, the CDR3 gives the full variable domain: GAGVSQSPRYKVAKRGQDVALRCDPISGHVSLFWYQQALGQGPEFLTYFQNEAQLDKSGLPSDRFFAERPEGSVSTLKIQRTQQEDSAVYLCASSMKGQGGGYTFGSGTRLTVV.

This clone was picked up a small number of times. An end of the junction does not agree with germline; a read error may underlie this. The chain has TRBV7-7 and TRBJ2-1; D is undetermined. Germline assignment: CDR1 SSHAT and CDR2 FNYEAQ (reference sequence). This CDR3 has 15 amino acids. Here the CDR3 reads CASSLSAGAYNEQFF. The DNA of the CDR3 is TGTGCTAGCAGCTTATCGGCTGGAGCGTACAATGAGCAGTTCTTC.

This clone was detected only once. This sequence joins TRBV30 and TRBJ1-1; TRBD1 matches 8 bases. CDR1 is GTSNPN, CDR2 SVGIG, per germline (reference sequence). V lost 5 bases and J lost 6; bases outside the gene matches: 5. The CDR3 is made up of 12 amino acids. The CDR3 loop reads CAWGQGGPEAFF. The CDR3, as DNA: TGTGCCTGGGGACAGGGCGGACCTGAAGCTTTCTTT. Variable domain in full (rest from reference TRBV30 and TRBJ1-1): SQTIHQWPATLVQPVGSPLSLECTVEGTSNPNLYWYRQAAGRGLQLLFYSVGIGQISSEVPQNLSASRPQDRQFILSSKKLLLSDSGFYLCAWGQGGPEAFFGQGTRLTVV.

The gene calls are TRBV28 and TRBJ2-7; D uncertain. Trimming stripped 5 bases from V and 6 bases from J, with 14 bases between. There are 13 residues in the CDR3. Per the germline V gene, CDR1 is MDHEN and CDR2 is SYDVKM. The CDR3 coding sequence is TGTGCCAGCAGTCCTCCAGAATGGTTCGAGCAGTACTTC. Translation gives CASSPPEWFEQYF.

The chain combines TRBV12-3 or TRBV12-4 with TRBJ1-2; 8 bases map to TRBD1. This CDR3 is 13 amino acids long. V lost 4 bases, J lost 7 bases, and 5 bases stayed unmatched. This CDR3 is CASSSNRGAGYTF. In DNA, the CDR3 is TGTGCCAGCAGTTCCAACAGGGGGGCTGGCTACACCTTC.

The chain combines TRBV5-1 with TRBJ2-1, with 10 bases fitting TRBD2. The CDR3 runs 15 residues. V shed 0 bases, J shed 6 bases, and the junction held 3 bases outside the gene matches. Per germline, CDR1 SGHRS and CDR2 YFSETQ. This CDR3 reads CASSLAGLAVNEQFF. In DNA form, the CDR3 reads TGCGCCAGCAGCTTGGCTGGACTAGCGGTCAATGAGCAGTTCTTC.

The V gene is TRBV5-6, the J gene TRBJ1-5, with 7 bases that match TRBD1. The CDR3 totals 15 residues. V lost 0 bases to trimming and J lost 3 bases; unmatched junction nucleotides: 3. Germline loops: CDR1 SGHDT, CDR2 YYEEEE. CDR3 nucleotides: TGTGCCAGCAGCTTGGGGGGACAGCACAATCAGCCCCAGCATTTT. It encodes CASSLGGQHNQPQHF. The entire variable domain, with the rest obtained from reference TRBV5-6 and TRBJ1-5, is as follows: DAGVTQSPTHLIKTRGQQVTLRCSPKSGHDTVSWYQQALGQGPQFIFQYYEEEERQRGNFPDRFSGHQFPNYSSELNVNALLLGDSALYLCASSLGGQHNQPQHFGDGTRLSIL.

This clone was observed a handful of times. The chain is built from TRBV4-1 and TRBJ1-1, with D maybe TRBD1 (6 bases). This CDR3 is built from 13 residues. Trimming left V 0 bases short and J 8 bases short, with 10 bases between. Germline V gene lookup returns CDR1 MGHRA and CDR2 YSYEKL. Written as DNA, the CDR3 is TGCGCCAGCAGCCAAGACAGGGGAGGGGAAGCTTTCTTT. This encodes CASSQDRGGEAFF.

The chain links TRBV6-6 to TRBJ2-7; 7 positions match TRBD2. CDR1 is MNHNY and CDR2 is SVGAGI in the germline V gene (reference sequence). The CDR3 covers 14 residues. Unmatched junction bases numbered 2, after V lost 2 bases and J lost 1 base. CDR3: CASSYGEGSYEQYF. The CDR3 DNA follows: TGTGCCAGCAGTTACGGGGAGGGATCCTACGAGCAGTACTTC.

J is TRBJ2-2 and V is TRBV5-1; 9 bases line up with TRBD2. This CDR3 is built from 16 residues. Germline CDR1 and CDR2: SGHRS and YFSETQ. After removal of 0 bases from V and 7 bases from J, the junction contained 7 bases not matched to a gene. CDR3 nucleotides: TGCGCCAGCAGCTTGGATCGCGGGAGGGTTGGCGGGGAGCTGTTTTTT. Protein product: CASSLDRGRVGGELFF.

The chain links TRBV6-5 to TRBJ2-2; D unclear. The V end lost 2 bases, the J end lost 0 bases, and 10 bases lay between the germline ends. The germline gives CDR1 MNHEY, CDR2 SVGAGI. The CDR3 loop spans 16 amino acids. The chain's CDR3 is CASSYEAGANTGELFF. DNA of the CDR3: TGTGCCAGCAGTTACGAGGCCGGAGCGAACACCGGGGAGCTGTTTTTT.

The gene calls are TRBV15 and TRBJ2-7, with 8 bases identical to TRBD1. The CDR3 length is 16 residues. V lost 1 base to trimming and J lost 3 bases; unmatched junction nucleotides: 8. Germline-derived CDR1 and CDR2 are LNHNV and YYDKDF (reference sequence). CDR3 DNA sequence: TGTGCCACCAGCAGAGTGGGACAGGCAACCGGCTACGAGCAGTACTTC. Amino acid sequence: CATSRVGQATGYEQYF.

V and J are TRBV5-4 and TRBJ1-1, with a weak D call TRBD1 (5 bases). This CDR3 region has 14 residues. V was clipped by 4 bases and J by 1 base, with 11 bases between them. Germline V gene lookup returns CDR1 SGHNT and CDR2 YYREEE (reference sequence). The CDR3 DNA follows: TGTGCCAGCAGCCGGGACGGGGGGAACACTGAAGCTTTCTTT. Translation gives CASSRDGGNTEAFF.

The gene calls are TRBV6-5 and TRBJ2-7; unclear D gene. Trimming took 7 bases from V and 0 from J, leaving 13 bases between them. The V gene's germline CDR1 is MNHEY and CDR2 SVGAGI. CDR3 length: 14 residues. CDR3 residues: CASNPRPSSYEQYF. The CDR3 DNA sequence: TGTGCCAGCAACCCCAGACCTAGCTCCTACGAGCAGTACTTC.

The chain employs TRBV6-6 and TRBJ2-5; 9 bases line up with TRBD2. The CDR3 loop spans 14 amino acids. V shed 2 bases and J 5 bases; nucleotides not matched to a gene: 3. The germline gives CDR1 MNHNY, CDR2 SVGAGI (reference sequence). Written as DNA, the CDR3 is TGTGCCAGCAGTTACAGGGCGGGAGGGGAGACCCAGTACTTC. This translates into CASSYRAGGETQYF.

The chain employs TRBV27 and TRBJ2-2, with no clear D. Trimming removed 8 bases from V and 6 bases from J, with 10 bases in between. Germline loops: CDR1 MNHEY, CDR2 SMNVEV (reference sequence). This CDR3 has 12 residues. The CDR3 region has the DNA TGTGCCAGCGCCGTAACAGCCGGGGAGCTGTTTTTT. Protein product: CASAVTAGELFF.

The V call is TRBV24-1, the J call TRBJ2-2; tentative D call: TRBD1 (6 bases). CDR1 is KGHDR and CDR2 is SFDVKD in the germline V gene. The CDR3 extends over 15 amino acids. Trimming removed 4 bases at V and 1 base at J, with 9 bases between. CDR3 DNA: TGTGCCACCAGTGAGGGACACGGGAACACCGGGGAGCTGTTTTTT. This codes for CATSEGHGNTGELFF.

The chain recombines TRBV2 with TRBJ2-1; possible D gene TRBD2, 7 bases. V gave up 7 bases and J gave up 6 bases, with 16 bases separating them. The CDR3 has 14 amino acids. Germline V gene data show CDR1 as SNHLY and CDR2 as FYNNEI. CDR3 residues: CASTGGGAPNEQFF. CDR3 nucleotides: TGTGCCAGCACCGGTGGGGGGGCCCCCAATGAGCAGTTCTTC.

CDR3 nucleotides: TGTGCCAGCAGCCAAGAGGCCTCACCCCTCCACTTT. Translated, it gives CASSQEASPLHF. The chain carries TRBV14 and TRBJ1-6; D remains unclear. Germline values: CDR1 SGHDN, CDR2 FVKESK. CDR3 size: 12 residues. Trimming shortened V by 0 bases and J by 10 bases, and 4 bases separated the two germline ends.

V is TRBV9 and J is TRBJ2-6; no reliable D call. Per the germline V gene, CDR1 is SGDLS and CDR2 is YYNGEE. The CDR3 sequence is 13 residues long. V was shortened by 4 bases and J by 4 bases, with 6 bases between the two germline ends. This CDR3 is CASSPPGANVLTF. The CDR3 bases are TGTGCCAGCAGCCCTCCGGGGGCCAACGTCCTGACTTTC.

This rearrangement joins TRBV2 to TRBJ1-2; TRBD1 matches 9 bases. V lost 4 bases and J lost 6; bases outside the gene matches: 6. Germline CDR1 is SNHLY and CDR2 is FYNNEI. The CDR3 is 14 amino acids. CDR3 sequence reads: CASSAGTGSDGYTF. CDR3 coding DNA: TGTGCCAGCAGTGCCGGGACAGGGAGTGATGGCTACACCTTC.